This T cell receptor (beta chain) is drawn from a study of CD8+ T cells in alopecia areata. Study observations and caveats: In scalp samples, resident alphabeta T cells of normal skin are also sequenced. Expanded CD8+ clones among the top 100, and scalp clonality, were significantly decreased by tofacitinib. Persistence in scalp and blood during tofacitinib was observed for many expanded lesional clones.

This sample's treatment: oral pan-JAK inhibitor, 5-10 mg twice daily. Sampling of alopecia areata patients yielded lesional scalp punch biopsies as well as peripheral blood. In the case of this clone: The antigen is unknown.

Sequencing used cDNA as its template, made by extracting RNA and reverse transcribing it. This table comes from immunoSEQ multiplex PCR, and its TCRdb copy is limited to in-frame clones, with some not included. The data hold about 120,000 clones, with approximately 53% observed a single time. This CDR3 has 12 amino acids. Per the germline V gene, CDR1 is SGHTA and CDR2 is FQGNSA. Trimming left V 7 bases short and J 3 bases short, with 7 bases between. The chain links TRBV7-2 to TRBJ2-1, with D unclear. The sample in question was CD4+ T cells sorted from blood, obtained at week 4, from a patient treated with tofacitinib. The receptor's source is a human donor with alopecia areata. The CDR3 here is CASTTSYNEQFF. DNA for the CDR3: TGTGCCAGCACCACAAGCTACAATGAGCAGTTCTTC. Full variable domain (remainder filled in from reference TRBV7-2 and TRBJ2-1): GAGVSQSPSNKVTEKGKDVELRCDPISGHTALYWYRQSLGQGLEFLIYFQGNSAPDKSGLPSDRFSAERTGGSVSTLTIQRTQQEDSAVYLCASTTSYNEQFFGPGTRLTVL.